The rows below give T cell receptor beta chains drawn from one sample of a study of CD8 T cells in ankylosing spondylitis. TCRdb re-called the 5' RACE reads through MiXCR, storing one row per CDR3 protein. The sample records fewer than 550,000 distinct CDR3 sequences, approximately 5.3% being singletons. The specimen was blood, either unsorted or a sorted T cell fraction (not recorded which). These receptors came from a male donor with ankylosing spondylitis. CDR3s include the opening cysteine and the closing phenylalanine or tryptophan. Each record gives: clone size, D gene, V gene, J gene, CDR3 protein, CDR3 DNA. A D gene is named only where the DNA matches it firmly. Clone sizes are given selectively: once, few, many, or a class where the clone is expanded.

>many|TRBD1|TRBV7-9|TRBJ1-1
CASSQHQGGTEAFF
TGTGCCAGCAGCCAACACCAGGGGGGCACTGAAGCTTTCTTT
>many|.|TRBV4-3|TRBJ2-3
CASSQVGHHTDTQYF
TGCGCCAGCAGCCAGGTTGGACACCACACAGATACGCAGTATTTT
>many|.|TRBV15|TRBJ2-7
CATSRDPGSYEQYF
TGTGCCACCAGCAGAGATCCGGGCTCCTACGAGCAGTACTTC
>many|.|TRBV7-2|TRBJ2-1
CASSWGSAADYNEQFF
TGTGCCAGCAGCTGGGGCTCAGCGGCAGACTACAATGAGCAGTTCTTC
>few|.|TRBV14|TRBJ2-1
CASSHPGTTAGNEQFF
TGTGCCAGCAGCCACCCCGGAACGACCGCGGGCAATGAGCAGTTCTTC
>.|.|TRBV7-2|TRBJ2-1
CASSLAGMGPPTSYNEQFF
TGTGCCAGCAGCTTAGCGGGTATGGGGCCCCCCACATCCTACAATGAGCAGTTCTTC
>few|.|TRBV10-3|TRBJ2-5
CAMRWPETQYF
TGTGCCATGAGATGGCCGGAGACCCAGTACTTC
>many|TRBD1|TRBV4-2|TRBJ2-2
CASSPSTGTPGELFF
TGTGCCAGCAGCCCTTCGACAGGGACCCCCGGGGAGCTGTTTTTT
>many|TRBD1|TRBV27|TRBJ2-3
CASSLNRGPSTDTQYF
TGTGCCAGCAGTTTAAATAGGGGGCCCAGCACAGATACGCAGTATTTT
>many|TRBD1|TRBV10-3|TRBJ2-6
CAISERQGVNVLTF
TGTGCCATCAGTGAGAGACAGGGGGTCAACGTCCTGACTTTC
>few|.|TRBV20-1|TRBJ2-1
CSATDNLSYNEQFF
TGCAGTGCTACTGACAACCTCTCCTACAATGAGCAGTTCTTC
>many|TRBD1|TRBV12-3/TRBV12-4|TRBJ1-4
CASSHTGGNEKLFF
TGTGCCAGCAGTCACACAGGGGGGAACGAAAAACTGTTTTTT
>.|.|TRBV14|TRBJ2-5
CASSPRHGEETQYF
TGTGCCAGCAGCCCCCGACATGGGGAAGAGACCCAGTACTTC
>many|TRBD2|TRBV29-1|TRBJ2-7
CSFSLGTSGSYEQYF
TGCAGCTTCTCTCTCGGGACTAGCGGTTCCTACGAGCAGTACTTC
>many|.|TRBV5-1|TRBJ2-5
CASSFVGHLQETQYF
TGCGCCAGCAGCTTCGTGGGACACCTTCAAGAGACCCAGTACTTC
>many|.|TRBV6-6|TRBJ2-7
CASSYPGAYEQYF
TGTGCCAGCAGTTACCCCGGGGCCTACGAGCAGTACTTC
>many|.|TRBV24-1|TRBJ2-1
CATSDLAGPSYNEQFF
TGTGCCACCAGTGATTTAGCAGGGCCATCCTACAATGAGCAGTTCTTC
>many|.|TRBV7-9|TRBJ2-3
CASSSRAAKGDTQYF
TGTGCCAGCAGCTCCCGGGCAGCGAAGGGAGATACGCAGTATTTT
>many|TRBD1|TRBV11-2|TRBJ1-2
CASSYWTGDGYTF
TGTGCCAGCAGCTACTGGACAGGGGATGGCTACACCTTC
>few|.|TRBV30|TRBJ2-7
CAWSGTAYEQYF
TGTGCCTGGAGTGGGACAGCCTACGAGCAGTACTTC
>many|.|TRBV5-1|TRBJ2-7
CASSFDGSSYEQYF
TGCGCCAGCAGCTTTGACGGGAGCTCCTACGAGCAGTACTTC
>many|.|TRBV5-1|TRBJ2-2
CASSFPSGELFF
TGCGCCAGCAGCTTCCCCTCCGGGGAGCTGTTTTTT
>many|TRBD2|TRBV29-1|TRBJ2-1
CSFLSGRAYNEQFF
TGCAGCTTCCTTAGCGGGAGGGCCTACAATGAGCAGTTCTTC
>many|.|TRBV18|TRBJ2-1
CASSPWITVRDEQFF
TGTGCCAGCTCACCATGGATCACGGTTAGGGATGAGCAGTTCTTC
>many|TRBD1|TRBV4-3|TRBJ1-2
CASSLDPRQGGYGYTF
TGCGCCAGCAGCCTCGATCCCAGACAGGGGGGCTATGGCTACACCTTC
>many|TRBD2|TRBV7-2|TRBJ2-7
CASSPQPGLGYEQYF
TGTGCCAGCAGCCCTCAGCCGGGACTAGGGTACGAGCAGTACTTC
>many|.|TRBV5-1|TRBJ1-1
CASSLNTGNTEAFF
TGCGCCAGCAGCTTGAATACAGGGAACACTGAAGCTTTCTTT
>many|TRBD2|TRBV28|TRBJ2-3
CAGGGTASLAQYF
TGTGCCGGGGGAGGGACCGCTTCCTTGGCGCAGTATTTT
>few|.|TRBV5-1|TRBJ2-1
CASSLDGQGVGEQFF
TGCGCCAGCAGCTTGGACGGGCAGGGCGTAGGGGAGCAGTTCTTC
>many|.|TRBV20-1|TRBJ2-7
CSAGGHRVYEQYF
TGCAGTGCTGGAGGCCACAGGGTCTACGAGCAGTACTTC
>many|.|TRBV7-2|TRBJ1-1
CASSPQMRTVNTEAFF
TGTGCCAGCAGCCCTCAAATGAGGACAGTGAACACTGAAGCTTTCTTT
>many|.|TRBV29-1|TRBJ2-5
CSVEGQGETQYF
TGCAGCGTTGAAGGGCAGGGAGAGACCCAGTACTTC
>many|.|TRBV9|TRBJ2-2
CASSSSGTPGGELFF
TGTGCCAGCAGTTCCTCCGGGACGCCGGGCGGGGAGCTGTTTTTT
>many|.|TRBV28|TRBJ2-1
CASSFVGREVYNEQFF
TGTGCCAGCAGTTTTGTGGGCCGGGAAGTTTACAATGAGCAGTTCTTC
>once|.|TRBV5-1|TRBJ2-1
CASSPGNSYNERFF
TGCGCCAGCAGTCCAGGAAATTCCTACAATGAGCGGTTCTTC
>.|.|TRBV29-1|TRBJ2-7
CSVGGEAYEQYF
TGCAGCGTTGGGGGGGAGGCCTACGAGCAGTACTTC
>many|.|TRBV28|TRBJ1-6
CASSRSGPIGDSPLHF
TGTGCCAGCAGTCGCTCCGGACCGATCGGCGATTCACCCCTCCACTTT
>many|.|TRBV20-1|TRBJ2-5
CSASGLEETQYF
TGCAGTGCTAGCGGTCTTGAAGAGACCCAGTACTTC
>many|.|TRBV12-3/TRBV12-4|TRBJ2-2
CASSGGDLGGELFF
TGTGCCAGCAGTGGTGGCGACCTTGGCGGGGAGCTGTTTTTT
>many|.|TRBV6-2/TRBV6-3|TRBJ2-5
CASSGGQIETQYF
TGTGCCAGCAGTGGCGGACAGATCGAGACCCAGTACTTC
>many|.|TRBV4-2|TRBJ1-1
CASSPGARAEAFF
TGTGCCAGCAGCCCGGGTGCTAGGGCTGAAGCTTTCTTT
>many|.|TRBV20-1|TRBJ2-3
CSAREEWGSLTDTQYF
TGCAGTGCTAGAGAAGAATGGGGCAGCCTCACAGATACGCAGTATTTT
>many|.|TRBV7-2|TRBJ2-2
CASSSGQITGELFF
TGTGCCAGCAGCTCCGGACAGATCACCGGGGAGCTGTTTTTT
>many|.|TRBV7-9|TRBJ2-3
CASGGNTDTQYF
TGTGCCAGCGGGGGTAACACAGATACGCAGTATTTT
>many|.|TRBV20-1|TRBJ1-1
CSARGDRTFTEAFF
TGCAGTGCTAGAGGAGACCGGACCTTCACTGAAGCTTTCTTT
>many|.|TRBV4-3|TRBJ2-1
CASSQDPEREQFF
TGCGCCAGCAGCCAAGATCCGGAGAGGGAGCAGTTCTTC
>many|.|TRBV29-1|TRBJ1-2
CSVEQNYGYTF
TGCAGCGTTGAACAGAACTATGGCTACACCTTC
>many|TRBD2|TRBV20-1|TRBJ2-1
CSSAGVLNEQFF
TGCAGCTCTGCGGGGGTCTTGAATGAGCAGTTCTTC
>many|.|TRBV9|TRBJ2-2
CASSKSRVTGELFF
TGTGCCAGCAGCAAATCCAGGGTGACCGGGGAGCTGTTTTTT
>.|.|TRBV6-5|TRBJ2-2
CASSYSVYRVEVAGELFF
TGTGCCAGCAGTTACTCGGTCTACAGGGTTGAAGTGGCCGGGGAGCTGTTTTTT
>many|.|TRBV10-3|TRBJ1-5
CAISGSDGDQPQHF
TGTGCCATCAGTGGTTCGGACGGTGATCAGCCCCAGCATTTT
>many|TRBD1|TRBV28|TRBJ1-2
CAVGQGAQGNYGYTF
TGTGCCGTCGGACAGGGGGCTCAGGGGAACTATGGCTACACCTTC
>.|TRBD2|TRBV7-2|TRBJ2-1
CASRLIAGAYNEQFF
TGTGCCAGCAGACTCATAGCGGGGGCCTACAATGAGCAGTTCTTC
>few|TRBD2|TRBV29-1|TRBJ2-5
CSVTSGGRRETQYF
TGCAGCGTGACTAGCGGGGGCCGCCGGGAGACCCAGTACTTC
>few|.|TRBV5-1|TRBJ2-1
CASSLGGSGSYNEQFF
TGCGCCAGCAGCTTGGGTGGTAGCGGCTCCTACAATGAGCAGTTCTTC
>many|.|TRBV12-3/TRBV12-4|TRBJ1-3
CASTLGRGWGGNTIYF
TGTGCCAGCACCCTAGGGAGAGGCTGGGGTGGAAACACCATATATTTT
>many|TRBD2|TRBV29-1|TRBJ2-1
CSVERPGGEQFF
TGCAGCGTTGAGAGACCGGGAGGGGAGCAGTTCTTC
>few|.|TRBV18|TRBJ2-1
CASSPSLRVDSNEQFF
TGTGCCAGCTCACCATCTCTCAGGGTGGACAGCAATGAGCAGTTCTTC
>many|.|TRBV27|TRBJ2-2
CASSLFQDTGELFF
TGTGCCAGCAGTTTATTCCAAGATACCGGGGAGCTGTTTTTT
>many|.|TRBV12-3/TRBV12-4|TRBJ2-7
CASRTTGGRQYF
TGTGCCAGCAGGACCACAGGAGGGAGGCAGTACTTC